What follows describes a single TCR beta chain. The target antigen is unknown. The V gene lost 1 base and the J gene lost 4 bases, with 14 bases spanning the gap. Germline CDR1 is SGHVS and CDR2 is FNYEAQ. The CDR3 spans 16 residues. The source of the sample is a study of blood T cells in healthy people across ages. Broader study findings: Lack of knowledge of donor CMV status possibly confounded expanded clonotype changes.

With a J-beta primer mix and a sample-barcoded 5' primer, a second PCR ran 7 to 11 cycles. Template switching added a 12-random-nucleotide identifier to every cDNA molecule. TCRdb redid the calling of the 5' RACE reads with MiXCR, one entry per CDR3 protein. The table has 980,000 or so distinct CDR3 sequences, around 48% seen once; the top ten hold about an eighth. Total RNA was isolated from each sample in quantities of at least 6 micrograms. The TCR was taken from a man aged 25-45 years in good health. The J gene is TRBJ2-1, the V gene TRBV7-6, with D perhaps matching TRBD1 or TRBD2 (5 bases each). The sample comprised blood. Here the CDR3 DNA reads TGTGCCAGCAGCTTAGGTGGGGCCACGGGATACAATGAGCAGTTCTTC. It codes for CASSLGGATGYNEQFF. Complete variable domain (other parts from reference TRBV7-6 and TRBJ2-1): GAGVSQSPRYKVTKRGQDVALRCDPISGHVSLYWYRQALGQGPEFLTYFNYEAQQDKSGLPNDRFSAERPEGSISTLTIQRTEQRDSAMYRCASSLGGATGYNEQFFGPGTRLTVL.